This T cell receptor beta chain was sequenced for a study of early stage breast cancer tumors. Study summary: Most invasive tumors, about 75% of the 16, were ER+/PR+/HER2-. The ER+/PR+/HER2- tumors included about 8 ductal and a few lobular carcinomas. Study-level results: Tumors had roughly 2.4-fold higher T cell density and higher clonality than adjacent normal breast tissue.

Note on this clone: Its antigen remains unidentified. The junction does not match germline at one end; this may be a read error.

The germline gives CDR1 WNHNN, CDR2 SYGVQD (reference sequence). The CDR3 runs 16 residues. The repertoire was sequenced with immunoSEQ multiplex PCR; TCRdb's copy has only in-frame clones and lacks some. The table has tens of thousands of clones, 72% seen once; the top ten hold 33%. The sequence derives from a person aged 45 to 59 with breast cancer. The sequenced material came from blood. The chain employs TRBV10-1 and TRBJ2-7; TRBD2 aligns across 11 bases. CDR3: CARGVAGGLFSDEQYF. For the CDR3, the DNA is TGCGCCCGAGGGGTAGCGGGAGGGTTATTCTCCGACGAGCAGTACTTC.